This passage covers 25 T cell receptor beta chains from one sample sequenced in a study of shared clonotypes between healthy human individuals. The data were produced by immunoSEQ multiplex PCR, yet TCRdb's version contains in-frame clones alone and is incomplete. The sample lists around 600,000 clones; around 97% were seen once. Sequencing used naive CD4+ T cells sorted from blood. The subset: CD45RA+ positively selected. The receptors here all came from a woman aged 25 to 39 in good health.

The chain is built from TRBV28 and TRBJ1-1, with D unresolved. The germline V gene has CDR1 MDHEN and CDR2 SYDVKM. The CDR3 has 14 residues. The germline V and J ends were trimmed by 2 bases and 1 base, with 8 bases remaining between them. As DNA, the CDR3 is TGTGCCAGCAGTTTAGGTTCGAAGAACACTGAAGCTTTCTTT. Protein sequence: CASSLGSKNTEAFF.

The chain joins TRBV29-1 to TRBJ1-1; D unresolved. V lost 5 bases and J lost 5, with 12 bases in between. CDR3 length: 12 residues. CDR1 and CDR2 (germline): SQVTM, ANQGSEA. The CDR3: CSVSWEGTEAFF. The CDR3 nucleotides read TGCAGCGTTTCATGGGAAGGGACTGAAGCTTTCTTT.

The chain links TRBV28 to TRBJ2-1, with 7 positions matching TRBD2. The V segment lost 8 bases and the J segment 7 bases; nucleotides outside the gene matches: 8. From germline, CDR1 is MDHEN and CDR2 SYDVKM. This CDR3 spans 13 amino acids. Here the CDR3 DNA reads TGTGCCAGCGCTAGCGGAGGAGGAAATGAGCAGTTCTTC. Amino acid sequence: CASASGGGNEQFF.

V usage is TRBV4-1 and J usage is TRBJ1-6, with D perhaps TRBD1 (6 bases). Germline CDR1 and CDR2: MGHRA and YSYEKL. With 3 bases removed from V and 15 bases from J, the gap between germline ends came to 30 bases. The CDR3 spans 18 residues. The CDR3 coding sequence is TGCGCCAGCAGCCAGACCATTCGGGACACCCTTGGGCTATCGATCCTCCACTTT. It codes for CASSQTIRDTLGLSILHF.

CDR3: CASSQYLSNYGYTF. The CDR3 bases are TGTGCCAGCAGCCAATACCTATCCAACTATGGCTACACCTTC. The rearrangement uses TRBV28 and TRBJ1-2, with D uncertain. Germline values: CDR1 MDHEN, CDR2 SYDVKM. The V gene lost 6 bases and the J gene lost 2 bases, with 13 bases spanning the gap. The CDR3 has 14 amino acids.

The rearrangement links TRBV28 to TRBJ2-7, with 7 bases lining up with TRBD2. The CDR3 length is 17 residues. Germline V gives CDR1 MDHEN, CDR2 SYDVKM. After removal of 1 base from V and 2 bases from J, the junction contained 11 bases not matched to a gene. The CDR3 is CASSLYHPGLAAYEQYF. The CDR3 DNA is TGTGCCAGCAGTTTATATCACCCGGGGCTAGCGGCCTACGAGCAGTACTTC.

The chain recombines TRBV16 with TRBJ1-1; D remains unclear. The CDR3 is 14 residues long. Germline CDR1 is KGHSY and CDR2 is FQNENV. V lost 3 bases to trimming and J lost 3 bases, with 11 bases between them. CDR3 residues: CASSHASRDTEAFF. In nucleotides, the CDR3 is TGTGCCAGCAGCCATGCCAGTAGGGACACTGAAGCTTTCTTT.

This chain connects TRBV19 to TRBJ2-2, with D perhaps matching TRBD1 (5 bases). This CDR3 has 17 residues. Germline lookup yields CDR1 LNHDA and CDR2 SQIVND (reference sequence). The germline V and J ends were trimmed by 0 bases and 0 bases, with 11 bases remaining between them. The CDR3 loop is CASSIDRALTNTGELFF. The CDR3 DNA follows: TGTGCCAGTAGTATAGACAGGGCCTTAACGAACACCGGGGAGCTGTTTTTT.

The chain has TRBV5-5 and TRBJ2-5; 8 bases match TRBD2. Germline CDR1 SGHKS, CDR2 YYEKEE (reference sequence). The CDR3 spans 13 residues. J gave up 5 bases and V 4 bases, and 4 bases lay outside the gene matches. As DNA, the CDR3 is TGTGCCAGCAGCCCCGGGAGGGGGGAGACCCAGTACTTC. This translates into CASSPGRGETQYF.

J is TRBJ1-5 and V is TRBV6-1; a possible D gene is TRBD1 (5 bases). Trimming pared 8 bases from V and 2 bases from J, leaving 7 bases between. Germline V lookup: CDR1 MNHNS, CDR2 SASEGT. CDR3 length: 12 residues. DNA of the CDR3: TGTGCCAGCGCGACAGGCAATCAGCCCCAGCATTTT. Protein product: CASATGNQPQHF.

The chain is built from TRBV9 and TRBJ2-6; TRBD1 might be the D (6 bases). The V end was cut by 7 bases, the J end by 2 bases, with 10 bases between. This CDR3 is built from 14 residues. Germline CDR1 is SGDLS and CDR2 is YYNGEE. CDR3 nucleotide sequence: TGTGCCAGCGACAGGCGCCCTGGGGCCAACGTCCTGACTTTC. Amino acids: CASDRRPGANVLTF.

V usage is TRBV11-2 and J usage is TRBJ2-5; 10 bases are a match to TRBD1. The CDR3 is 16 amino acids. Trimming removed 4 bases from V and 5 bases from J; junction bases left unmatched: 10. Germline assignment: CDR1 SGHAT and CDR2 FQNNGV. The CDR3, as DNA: TGTGCCAGCAGCTGGGGGGGGACAGGGGCCCGGGAGACCCAGTACTTC. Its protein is CASSWGGTGARETQYF.

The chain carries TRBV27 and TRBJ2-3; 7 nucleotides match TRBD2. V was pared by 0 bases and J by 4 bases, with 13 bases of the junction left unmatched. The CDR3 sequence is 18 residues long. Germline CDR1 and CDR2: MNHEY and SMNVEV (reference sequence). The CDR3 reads CASSLSLGTDLAADTQYF. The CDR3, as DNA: TGTGCCAGCAGTTTATCGTTAGGGACGGACCTAGCGGCAGATACGCAGTATTTT.

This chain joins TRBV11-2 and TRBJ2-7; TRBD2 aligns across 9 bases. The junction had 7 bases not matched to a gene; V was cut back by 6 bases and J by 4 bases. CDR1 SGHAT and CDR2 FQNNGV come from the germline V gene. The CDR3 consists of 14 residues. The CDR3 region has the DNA TGTGCCAGCAGGTCCGGGACTAGCAGTTACGAGCAGTACTTC. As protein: CASRSGTSSYEQYF.

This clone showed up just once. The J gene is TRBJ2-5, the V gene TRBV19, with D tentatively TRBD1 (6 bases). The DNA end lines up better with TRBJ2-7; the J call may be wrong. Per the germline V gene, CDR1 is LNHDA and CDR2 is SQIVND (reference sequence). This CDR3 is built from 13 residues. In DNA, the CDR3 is TGTGCCAGTAGTATATCAGGGGAAAACGAGCAGTACTTC. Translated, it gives CASSISGENEQYF.

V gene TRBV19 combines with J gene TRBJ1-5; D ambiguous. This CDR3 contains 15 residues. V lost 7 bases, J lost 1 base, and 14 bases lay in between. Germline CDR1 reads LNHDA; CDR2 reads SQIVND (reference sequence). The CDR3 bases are TGTGCCAGTACCGGCGCCGGGGAAAGCAATCAGCCCCAGCATTTT. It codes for CASTGAGESNQPQHF.

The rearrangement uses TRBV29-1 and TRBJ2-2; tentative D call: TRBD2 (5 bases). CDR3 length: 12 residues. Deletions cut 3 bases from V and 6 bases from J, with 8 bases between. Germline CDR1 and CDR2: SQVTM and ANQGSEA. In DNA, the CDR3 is TGCAGCGTTGATCCGGGGTCCGGGGAGCTGTTTTTT. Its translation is CSVDPGSGELFF.

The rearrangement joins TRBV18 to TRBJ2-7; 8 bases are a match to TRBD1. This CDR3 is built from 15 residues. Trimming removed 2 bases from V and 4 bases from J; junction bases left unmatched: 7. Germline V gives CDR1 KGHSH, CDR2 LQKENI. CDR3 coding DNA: TGTGCCAGCTCACCAGATATAGGACAGGGTTACGAGCAGTACTTC. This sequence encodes CASSPDIGQGYEQYF.

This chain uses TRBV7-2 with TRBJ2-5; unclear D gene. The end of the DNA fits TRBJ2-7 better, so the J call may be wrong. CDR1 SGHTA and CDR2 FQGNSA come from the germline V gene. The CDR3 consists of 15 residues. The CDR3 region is CASSFGGSRNYEQYF. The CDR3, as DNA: TGTGCCAGCAGCTTCGGCGGATCAAGGAACTACGAGCAGTACTTC.

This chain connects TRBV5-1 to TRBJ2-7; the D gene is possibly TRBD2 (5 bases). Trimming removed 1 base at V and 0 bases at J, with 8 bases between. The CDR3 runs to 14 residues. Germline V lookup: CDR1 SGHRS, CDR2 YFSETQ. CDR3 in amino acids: CASSLRRDSYEQYF. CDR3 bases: TGCGCCAGCAGCTTGCGTCGGGACTCCTACGAGCAGTACTTC.

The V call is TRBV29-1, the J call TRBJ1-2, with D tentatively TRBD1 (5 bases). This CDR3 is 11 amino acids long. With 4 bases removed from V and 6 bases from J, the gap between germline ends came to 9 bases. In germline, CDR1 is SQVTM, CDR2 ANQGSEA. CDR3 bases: TGCAGCGTTGGGGACGGGGATGGCTACACCTTC. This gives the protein CSVGDGDGYTF. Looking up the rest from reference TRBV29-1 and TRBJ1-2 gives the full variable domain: SAVISQKPSRDICQRGTSLTIQCQVDSQVTMMFWYRQQPGQSLTLIATANQGSEATYESGFVIDKFPISRPNLTFSTLTVSNMSPEDSSIYLCSVGDGDGYTFGSGTRLTVV.

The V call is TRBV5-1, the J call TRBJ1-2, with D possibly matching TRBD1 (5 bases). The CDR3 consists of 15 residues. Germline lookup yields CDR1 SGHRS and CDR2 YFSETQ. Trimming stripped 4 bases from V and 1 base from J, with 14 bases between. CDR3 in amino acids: CASSATDKHNYGYTF. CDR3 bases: TGCGCCAGCAGCGCGACAGACAAACATAACTATGGCTACACCTTC.

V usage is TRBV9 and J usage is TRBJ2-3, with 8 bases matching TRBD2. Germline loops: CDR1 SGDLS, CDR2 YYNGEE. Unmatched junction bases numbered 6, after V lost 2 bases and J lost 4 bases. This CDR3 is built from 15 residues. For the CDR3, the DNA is TGTGCCAGCAGCGTTACTAGCGGCCCGGCAGATACGCAGTATTTT. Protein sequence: CASSVTSGPADTQYF. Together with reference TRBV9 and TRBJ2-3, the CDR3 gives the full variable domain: DSGVTQTPKHLITATGQRVTLRCSPRSGDLSVYWYQQSLDQGLQFLIQYYNGEERAKGNILERFSAQQFPDLHSELNLSSLELGDSALYFCASSVTSGPADTQYFGPGTRLTVL.

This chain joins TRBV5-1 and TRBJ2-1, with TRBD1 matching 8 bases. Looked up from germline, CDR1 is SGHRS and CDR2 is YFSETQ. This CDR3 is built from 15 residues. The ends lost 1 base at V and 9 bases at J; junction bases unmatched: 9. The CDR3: CASSLKTGATTEQFF. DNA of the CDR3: TGCGCCAGCAGCTTGAAGACAGGGGCCACTACTGAGCAGTTCTTC.

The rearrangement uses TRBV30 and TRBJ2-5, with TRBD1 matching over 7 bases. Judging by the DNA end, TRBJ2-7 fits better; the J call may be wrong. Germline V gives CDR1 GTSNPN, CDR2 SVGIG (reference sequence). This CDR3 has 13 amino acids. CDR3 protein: CAWTWGTVGEQYF. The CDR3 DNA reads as TGTGCCTGGACTTGGGGGACAGTTGGCGAGCAGTACTTC.